This is a list of T cell receptor beta chains from one sample in a study of blood T cell repertoires in COVID-19. This table comes from immunoSEQ multiplex PCR, and its TCRdb copy is limited to in-frame clones, with some not included. The sample lists more than 25,000 clones; about 90% were seen once. Source material: peripheral blood. Receptors were obtained from a man aged 65 to 85 with active or convalescent COVID-19. Each CDR3 is given with its conserved first and last residue. D genes are given only for firm matches. Only some rows state a clone size, as once, few, many or a class for expanded clones.

j_call clone_size v_call d_call cdr3_aa cdr3_nt
TRBJ1-1 once TRBV18 NA CASSTSKNTEAFF TGTGCCAGCTCTACCAGTAAGAACACTGAAGCTTTCTTT
TRBJ1-2 NA TRBV5-1 TRBD1 CASSSTGAYGYTF TGCGCCAGCAGCTCGACAGGGGCGTATGGCTACACCTTC
TRBJ1-1 NA TRBV5-1 NA CASSFGPRTVMNTEAFF TGCGCCAGCAGCTTCGGGCCCCGGACAGTCATGAACACTGAAGCTTTCTTT
TRBJ2-6 NA TRBV28 NA CASSYLTPSGANVLTF TGTGCCAGCAGCTACCTAACTCCCTCTGGGGCCAACGTCCTGACTTTC
TRBJ1-5 NA TRBV19 NA CASSPQQGNQPQHF TGTGCCAGTAGCCCTCAACAGGGAAACCAGCCCCAGCATTTT
TRBJ2-1 NA TRBV28 TRBD1 CASSLDTGESYNEQFF TGTGCCAGCAGTCTAGATACAGGGGAATCCTACAATGAGCAGTTCTTC
TRBJ1-2 NA TRBV7-3 TRBD1 CASSIGTGGDGYTF TGTGCCAGCAGCATTGGGACAGGGGGCGATGGCTACACCTTC
TRBJ1-1 NA TRBV7-9 NA CASNALRVNTEAFF TGTGCCAGCAACGCCCTCCGGGTGAACACTGAAGCTTTCTTT
TRBJ2-2 NA TRBV21-1 NA CASSKKREATGELFF TGTGCCAGCAGCAAAAAGCGGGAAGCCACCGGGGAGCTGTTTTTT
TRBJ1-3 NA TRBV18 NA CASSPPQRLSGNTIYF TGTGCCAGCTCACCACCCCAGAGACTCTCTGGAAACACCATATATTTT
TRBJ1-1 NA TRBV25-1 TRBD1 CASSARTGGRDTEAFF TGTGCCAGCAGTGCCCGGACAGGGGGCCGAGACACTGAAGCTTTCTTT
TRBJ1-1 NA TRBV7-9 NA CASSRGRGTEAFF TGTGCCAGCAGCCGGGGCAGGGGCACTGAAGCTTTCTTT
TRBJ2-1 NA TRBV7-2 TRBD1 CASSFQGGQYNEQFF TGTGCCAGCAGCTTTCAAGGGGGCCAGTACAATGAGCAGTTCTTC
TRBJ1-5 NA TRBV19 NA CASSIGTHNQPQHF TGTGCCAGTAGTATAGGCACACATAATCAGCCCCAGCATTTT
TRBJ2-1 NA TRBV7-2 NA CASSLVGGAPSNEQFF TGTGCCAGCAGCTTAGTGGGGGGGGCCCCGTCCAATGAGCAGTTCTTC
TRBJ2-3 NA TRBV7-8 TRBD2 CASRLLAGTSTDTQYF TGTGCCAGCAGGTTACTAGCGGGGACTAGCACAGATACGCAGTATTTT
TRBJ2-7 NA TRBV27 TRBD1 CATRTGASYEQYF TGTGCCACCCGGACAGGGGCCTCCTACGAGCAGTACTTC
TRBJ1-1 NA TRBV11-2 NA CASSLSHTNTEAFF TGTGCCAGCAGCCTTTCTCACACGAACACTGAAGCTTTCTTT
TRBJ2-2 NA TRBV5-1 TRBD1 CASSLPPGQGAVYTGELFF TGCGCCAGCAGCTTGCCTCCGGGACAGGGGGCGGTTTACACCGGGGAGCTGTTTTTT
TRBJ1-1 NA TRBV4-1 NA CASSLFRETTEAFF TGCGCCAGCAGCCTGTTTAGGGAGACGACTGAAGCTTTCTTT
TRBJ2-7 NA TRBV7-9 TRBD2 CASRISGSSYEQYF TGTGCCAGCAGAATTAGCGGGAGCTCCTACGAGCAGTACTTC
TRBJ1-6 NA TRBV7-9 NA CASSLELSYSPLHF TGTGCCAGCAGCTTAGAGCTTTCCTATTCACCCCTCCACTTT